These T cell receptor beta chains were read from a single sample in a study of molecular identifiers for immune sequencing clone quantification. TCRdb re-analysed the PCR reads in MiXCR, keeping a single row per CDR3 protein. The profile shows around 54,000 distinct CDR3 sequences, approximately 25% of them singletons. Sequenced: naive CD8+ T cells from blood, with Jurkat cell RNA spiked in. The origin of the receptors is a human donor in good health. Some libraries in this study had Jurkat cell RNA spiked in. Both conserved end residues are part of each CDR3. D genes are given only for firm matches. Not all rows give a size; the values are once, few, many and, for expanded clones, a class.

v_call: TRBV19; d_call: TRBD2; j_call: TRBJ2-2; clone_size: many; cdr3_aa: CASSIAPGRTGELFF; cdr3_nt: TGTGCCAGTAGTATAGCTCCCGGGAGGACCGGGGAGCTGTTTTTT
v_call: TRBV5-4; d_call: NA; j_call: TRBJ1-2; clone_size: many; cdr3_aa: CASSLGREGTYGYTF; cdr3_nt: TGTGCCAGCAGCTTGGGTCGTGAAGGCACCTATGGCTACACCTTC
v_call: TRBV5-4; d_call: TRBD1; j_call: TRBJ2-7; clone_size: many; cdr3_aa: CASSSGTANYEQYF; cdr3_nt: TGTGCCAGCAGCTCCGGGACAGCCAACTACGAGCAGTACTTC
v_call: TRBV12-5; d_call: NA; j_call: TRBJ2-5; clone_size: many; cdr3_aa: CASGLTDYPRAQYF; cdr3_nt: TGTGCTAGTGGTCTAACCGACTACCCCAGGGCCCAGTACTTC
v_call: TRBV11-2; d_call: NA; j_call: TRBJ2-1; clone_size: many; cdr3_aa: CASSLDMGQAYNEQFF; cdr3_nt: TGTGCCAGCAGCTTAGATATGGGACAAGCCTACAATGAGCAGTTCTTC
v_call: TRBV5-1; d_call: NA; j_call: TRBJ2-1; clone_size: many; cdr3_aa: CASSYRQADYNEQFF; cdr3_nt: TGCGCCAGCAGCTACCGACAGGCCGATTACAATGAGCAGTTCTTC
v_call: TRBV7-9; d_call: TRBD1; j_call: TRBJ1-5; clone_size: few; cdr3_aa: CASSSDRASGQPQHF; cdr3_nt: TGTGCCAGCAGCTCCGACAGGGCGTCTGGGCAGCCCCAGCATTTT
v_call: TRBV12-3/TRBV12-4; d_call: TRBD1; j_call: TRBJ1-2; clone_size: NA; cdr3_aa: CATRDRGTPINYGYTF; cdr3_nt: TGTGCCACAAGGGACAGGGGCACTCCAATTAACTATGGCTACACCTTC
v_call: TRBV4-2; d_call: NA; j_call: TRBJ2-7; clone_size: NA; cdr3_aa: CTSSQDRPPDGTSEQYF; cdr3_nt: TGTACCAGCAGCCAAGATCGTCCCCCGGACGGGACCTCCGAGCAGTACTTC
v_call: TRBV10-3; d_call: NA; j_call: TRBJ1-5; clone_size: few; cdr3_aa: CAISDQGMPQHF; cdr3_nt: TGTGCCATCAGTGATCAGGGGATGCCCCAGCATTTT
v_call: TRBV10-3; d_call: NA; j_call: TRBJ2-7; clone_size: few; cdr3_aa: CASSGSSYEQYF; cdr3_nt: TGTGCCAGCTCGGGCAGCTCCTACGAGCAGTACTTC
v_call: TRBV7-2; d_call: NA; j_call: TRBJ2-3; clone_size: many; cdr3_aa: CASSLVVGAWADTQYF; cdr3_nt: TGTGCCAGCAGCTTAGTGGTGGGGGCCTGGGCAGATACGCAGTATTTT
v_call: TRBV12-2; d_call: NA; j_call: TRBJ2-5; clone_size: NA; cdr3_aa: CASRFRRLRDQYF; cdr3_nt: TGTGCAAGTCGCTTTCGGAGGTTGAGAGACCAGTACTTC
v_call: TRBV30; d_call: TRBD1; j_call: TRBJ1-5; clone_size: NA; cdr3_aa: CAWSVGSGGGQPQHF; cdr3_nt: TGTGCCTGGAGTGTAGGGTCAGGGGGCGGCCAGCCCCAGCATTTT
v_call: TRBV6-5; d_call: NA; j_call: TRBJ1-2; clone_size: many; cdr3_aa: CASSYRGADYGYTF; cdr3_nt: TGTGCCAGCAGTTACAGGGGGGCGGACTATGGCTACACCTTC